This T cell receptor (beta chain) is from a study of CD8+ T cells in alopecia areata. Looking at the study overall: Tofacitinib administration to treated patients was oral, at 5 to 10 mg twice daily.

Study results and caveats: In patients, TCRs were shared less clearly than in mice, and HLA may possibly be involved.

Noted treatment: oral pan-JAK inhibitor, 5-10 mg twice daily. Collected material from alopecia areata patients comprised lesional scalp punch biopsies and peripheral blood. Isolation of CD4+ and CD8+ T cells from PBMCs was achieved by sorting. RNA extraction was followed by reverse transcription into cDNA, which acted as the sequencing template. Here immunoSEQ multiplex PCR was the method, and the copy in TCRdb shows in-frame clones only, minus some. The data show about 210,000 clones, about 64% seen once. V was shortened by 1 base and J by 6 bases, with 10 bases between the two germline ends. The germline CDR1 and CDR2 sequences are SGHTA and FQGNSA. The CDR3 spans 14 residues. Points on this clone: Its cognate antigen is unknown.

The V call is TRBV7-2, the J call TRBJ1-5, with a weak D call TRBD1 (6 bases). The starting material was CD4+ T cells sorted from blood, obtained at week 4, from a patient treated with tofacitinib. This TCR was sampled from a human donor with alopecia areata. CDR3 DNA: TGTGCCAGCAGCTTAGGGGGGGCGAGTCAGCCCCAGCATTTT. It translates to CASSLGGASQPQHF.